The source of this T cell receptor beta chain is a study of T cell repertoires in cytomegalovirus infection. About the study: Public TCR beta signatures indicated both CMV infection and matching HLA type. The study, taken as a whole, reports: There were carriers of CMV plus the relevant HLA, and cumulative public TCR beta family frequency identified them.

Each CDR3 protein gets one entry after TCRdb re-called the reads with MiXCR. Altogether about 140,000 distinct CDR3 sequences are present, about 6.5% being singletons, with the ten largest covering approximately 19%. This clonotype was detected ten times or more. The antigen is undetermined. In germline, CDR1 is SGHVS, CDR2 FQNEAQ. CDR3 size: 14 residues. V lost 1 base to trimming and J lost 4 bases, with 10 bases between them. Input material: PBMCs. J is TRBJ1-1 and V is TRBV7-8; no clear D gene. This receptor was obtained from a human donor in good health (CMV status not recorded). Some clones in this sample may be carry-over from other donors' samples. CDR3 region: CASSLEGPATEAFF. DNA of the CDR3: TGTGCCAGCAGCTTAGAGGGCCCGGCCACTGAAGCTTTCTTT.